The 25 T cell receptor beta chains given below trace back to one sample, sequenced in a study of cytomegalovirus exposure and HLA in healthy donors. The data were produced by immunoSEQ multiplex PCR, yet TCRdb's version contains in-frame clones alone and is incomplete. The data contain approximately 100,000 clones, roughly 92% of them singletons. Material for sequencing was PBMCs. The origin of the receptors is a woman in her twenties or thirties in good health and CMV-seropositive.

The chain is built from TRBV4-1 and TRBJ2-7; D perhaps matches TRBD1 (5 bases). The CDR3 has 13 amino acids. Trimming took off 3 bases at V and 3 bases at J, with 9 bases between the two ends. The V gene's germline CDR1 is MGHRA and CDR2 YSYEKL. CDR3 nucleotide sequence: TGCGCCAGCAGCCACCTCCAGGGCTACGAGCAGTACTTC. Its translation is CASSHLQGYEQYF.

This chain uses TRBV6-1 with TRBJ2-3; 7 bases are a match to TRBD2. The CDR3 has 14 residues. Losses at the gene ends were 7 bases for V and 4 bases for J; bases not matched to a gene: 8. Germline assignment: CDR1 MNHNS and CDR2 SASEGT. The DNA of the CDR3 is TGTGCCAGCATTTCAAGACTAGCAGCAGATACGCAGTATTTT. Amino acids: CASISRLAADTQYF.

A note on this clone: The sample carries other DNA sequences with the same CDR3. The chain recombines TRBV30 with TRBJ1-2; TRBD1 matches at 8 bases. In germline, CDR1 is GTSNPN, CDR2 SVGIG (reference sequence). The CDR3 runs to 13 residues. With 4 bases clipped from V and 7 bases from J, the junction kept 8 bases outside the gene matches. DNA of the CDR3: TGTGCCTGGACCGGCACAGGGGGTTCTGGCTACACCTTC. This codes for CAWTGTGGSGYTF.

This chain uses TRBV28 with TRBJ2-1; 7 nucleotides align to TRBD2. This CDR3 has 16 amino acids. The germline V gene encodes CDR1 MDHEN and CDR2 SYDVKM. Germline trimming cut 2 bases from V and 6 bases from J; bases unmatched to any gene: 10. Here the CDR3 reads CASSLGGGSGFNEQFF. CDR3 coding DNA: TGTGCCAGCAGTTTAGGTGGCGGGAGTGGGTTCAATGAGCAGTTCTTC.

This rearrangement joins TRBV6-5 to TRBJ2-7; the D gene is possibly TRBD1 (6 bases). CDR1 and CDR2 (germline): MNHEY, SVGAGI. Trimming stripped 2 bases from V and 5 bases from J, with 16 bases between. This CDR3 has 15 amino acids. CDR3 loop: CASSYEPQGTHEQYF. The CDR3 DNA is TGTGCCAGCAGTTACGAACCACAGGGTACCCACGAGCAGTACTTC.

The chain combines TRBV7-2 with TRBJ2-2, with unresolved D. This CDR3 comprises 16 residues. Germline V lookup: CDR1 SGHTA, CDR2 FQGNSA. V shed 5 bases and J shed 6 bases, with 19 bases lying between them. CDR3 nucleotides: TGTGCCAGCAGCATCCTCCGGCGGAGCAGAGCCGGGGAGCTGTTTTTT. This translates into CASSILRRSRAGELFF.

This chain links TRBV9 with TRBJ1-5; D remains unclear. From germline, CDR1 is SGDLS and CDR2 YYNGEE. V lost 5 bases and J lost 6, with 12 bases in between. This CDR3 spans 13 amino acids. CDR3 region: CASSLRPGQPQHF. The CDR3 DNA reads as TGTGCCAGCAGTCTCCGCCCAGGTCAGCCCCAGCATTTT.

The V call is TRBV7-9, the J call TRBJ1-1; D is possibly TRBD1 (6 bases). V lost 1 base to trimming and J lost 3 bases, with 21 bases between them. This CDR3 region has 18 residues. Germline lookup yields CDR1 SEHNR and CDR2 FQNEAQ (reference sequence). CDR3 DNA sequence: TGTGCCAGCAGCTTAGTTCTTCAGGGGACCAAACGGGACACTGAAGCTTTCTTT. Translated, it gives CASSLVLQGTKRDTEAFF.

The V call is TRBV6-1, the J call TRBJ1-4; TRBD1 aligns across 8 bases. Germline loops: CDR1 MNHNS, CDR2 SASEGT. The CDR3 extends over 14 amino acids. V lost 5 bases, J lost 8 bases, and 7 bases stayed unmatched. As DNA, the CDR3 is TGTGCCAGCAGTCCCAGGGGGCCGCGAGAAAAACTGTTTTTT. It is translated as CASSPRGPREKLFF.

This clone has a single count. V gene TRBV5-1 combines with J gene TRBJ2-3; TRBD2 aligns across 7 bases. J gave up 6 bases and V 4 bases, and 8 bases lay outside the gene matches. This CDR3 has 14 residues. CDR1 SGHRS and CDR2 YFSETQ come from the germline V gene. The CDR3 DNA is TGCGCCAGCAGCGTTCCCGGGGGAGGGGATACGCAGTATTTT. It encodes CASSVPGGGDTQYF.

This chain joins TRBV28 and TRBJ2-1, with 12 bases fitting TRBD1. From germline, CDR1 is MDHEN and CDR2 SYDVKM. Trimming cost V 4 bases and J 6 bases; bases outside gene matches: 10. This CDR3 has 17 residues. For the CDR3, the DNA is TGTGCCAGCAGTTCCTTACCGGGACAGGGGGCTATCAATGAGCAGTTCTTC. Translation: CASSSLPGQGAINEQFF. Complete variable domain (other parts from reference TRBV28 and TRBJ2-1): DVKVTQSSRYLVKRTGEKVFLECVQDMDHENMFWYRQDPGLGLRLIYFSYDVKMKEKGDIPEGYSVSREKKERFSLILESASTNQTSMYLCASSSLPGQGAINEQFFGPGTRLTVL.

The V and J genes are TRBV6-6 and TRBJ2-7; D gene ambiguous. CDR3 length: 12 amino acids. Germline V gene lookup returns CDR1 MNHNY and CDR2 SVGAGI (reference sequence). V dropped 4 bases and J dropped 4 bases, with 8 bases sitting between them. In nucleotides, the CDR3 is TGTGCCAGCAGTTCGGTTCTATACGAGCAGTACTTC. This sequence encodes CASSSVLYEQYF.

This chain uses TRBV7-2 with TRBJ2-5; TRBD1 agrees at 9 bases. The V and J ends lost 5 bases and 4 bases, in that order; junction bases with no gene match: 5. CDR3 length: 14 amino acids. The germline V gene has CDR1 SGHTA and CDR2 FQGNSA. The CDR3 protein is CASSLTGGRETQYF. The CDR3 DNA sequence: TGTGCCAGCAGCCTGACAGGGGGTAGAGAGACCCAGTACTTC.

V gene TRBV5-1 combines with J gene TRBJ2-7, with 14 bases fitting TRBD2. The J segment lost 2 bases and the V segment lost 4 bases, leaving 8 bases of the junction unmatched. The CDR3 extends over 17 amino acids. CDR1 and CDR2 from the germline V gene are SGHRS and YFSETQ. The CDR3 region is CASSPGLAGVDAYEQYF. The CDR3 DNA reads as TGCGCCAGCAGCCCGGGACTAGCGGGAGTCGATGCCTACGAGCAGTACTTC.

The rearrangement links TRBV30 to TRBJ2-5; possible D gene TRBD1, 6 bases. With 4 bases removed from V and 4 bases from J, the gap between germline ends came to 10 bases. The CDR3 length is 12 residues. CDR1 and CDR2 (germline): GTSNPN, SVGIG (reference sequence). The CDR3 sequence: CAWNRVGETQYF. CDR3 in DNA: TGTGCCTGGAACAGGGTAGGAGAGACCCAGTACTTC.

In this sample, this clone turned up a few times. The chain recombines TRBV4-3 with TRBJ2-7; perhaps TRBD2 as D (5 bases). Per the germline V gene, CDR1 is LGHNA and CDR2 is YSLEER. V gave up 0 bases and J gave up 7 bases, with 10 bases separating them. This CDR3 comprises 13 residues. The CDR3 bases are TGCGCCAGCAGCCAAGATTCGGGGTGGGAGCAGTACTTC. It specifies CASSQDSGWEQYF.

The V and J genes are TRBV30 and TRBJ2-1; TRBD2 is a possible D gene (7 bases). The CDR3 has 15 amino acids. Germline V gene data show CDR1 as GTSNPN and CDR2 as SVGIG (reference sequence). Trimming removed 5 bases at V and 0 bases at J, with 14 bases between. The CDR3 loop is CAWGGAVSSYNEQFF. CDR3 bases: TGTGCCTGGGGGGGGGCGGTAAGCTCCTACAATGAGCAGTTCTTC.

V is TRBV19 and J is TRBJ2-1; 15 bases are a match to TRBD2. This CDR3 is 15 amino acids long. CDR1 and CDR2 from the germline V gene are LNHDA and SQIVND (reference sequence). V was clipped by 5 bases and J by 10 bases; unmatched bases: 6. The CDR3 nucleotides are TGTGCCAGTAGTGCCGGGACTAGCGGGAGGATGGAGCAGTTCTTC. Translated, it gives CASSAGTSGRMEQFF. The full variable domain, completed using reference TRBV19 and TRBJ2-1, is DGGITQSPKYLFRKEGQNVTLSCEQNLNHDAMYWYRQDPGQGLRLIYYSQIVNDFQKGDIAEGYSVSREKKESFPLTVTSAQKNPTAFYLCASSAGTSGRMEQFFGPGTRLTVL.

This clone was seen a single time. The gene calls are TRBV27 and TRBJ2-3, with 12 bases matching TRBD1. CDR3 length: 17 residues. Germline V gene sequence: CDR1 MNHEY, CDR2 SMNVEV (reference sequence). Trimming cost V 6 bases and J 0 bases; bases outside gene matches: 7. CDR3 coding DNA: TGTGCCAGCAGACCGGGACAGGGGGCTTTAAGCACAGATACGCAGTATTTT. This codes for CASRPGQGALSTDTQYF.

This clone has only one observation. The rearrangement links TRBV27 to TRBJ2-7, with 9 positions matching TRBD2. Germline CDR1 MNHEY, CDR2 SMNVEV (reference sequence). Trimming removed 0 bases from V and 2 bases from J; junction bases left unmatched: 2. The CDR3 loop spans 15 amino acids. The CDR3 bases are TGTGCCAGCAGTTTATCGACTAGCGGACCCTACGAGCAGTACTTC. It encodes CASSLSTSGPYEQYF.

J is TRBJ1-4 and V is TRBV5-6; TRBD1 is a possible D gene (6 bases). The CDR3 is made up of 16 amino acids. Germline CDR1 is SGHDT and CDR2 is YYEEEE. Trimming stripped 4 bases from V and 0 bases from J, with 13 bases between. CDR3 bases: TGTGCCAGCAGCAGGGGACAAGAAGCAACTAATGAAAAACTGTTTTTT. It encodes CASSRGQEATNEKLFF.

The chain uses TRBV27 and TRBJ2-2, with D hard to call. V was clipped by 3 bases and J by 7 bases, with 24 bases between them. The CDR3 contains 18 residues. Germline lookup yields CDR1 MNHEY and CDR2 SMNVEV (reference sequence). The DNA for the CDR3 is TGTGCCAGCAGTTTCGAATCGACGGCTAGAAACTACGGCGGGGAGCTGTTTTTT. Amino acid sequence: CASSFESTARNYGGELFF.

The CDR3, as DNA: TGTGCCAGCAGCAGACCCTCTAGCGGGAGTTCCTACAATGAGCAGTTCTTC. Protein product: CASSRPSSGSSYNEQFF. This sequence joins TRBV5-4 and TRBJ2-1; TRBD2 aligns across 10 bases. The V gene's germline CDR1 is SGHNT and CDR2 YYREEE (reference sequence). The CDR3 extends over 17 amino acids. The ends lost 4 bases at V and 1 base at J; junction bases unmatched: 8.

This clone was seen more than once but under ten times. The V call is TRBV19, the J call TRBJ1-1; 8 bases agree with TRBD1. Germline CDR1 LNHDA, CDR2 SQIVND (reference sequence). The CDR3 extends over 14 amino acids. Trimming at V came to 3 bases and at J to 2 bases, leaving 2 bases not matched to a gene. The CDR3 coding sequence is TGTGCCAGTAGTATCACAGGGGGAAACACTGAAGCTTTCTTT. Translating gives CASSITGGNTEAFF.

The chain employs TRBV5-1 and TRBJ2-6; tentatively, D is TRBD1 (7 bases). With 0 bases removed from V and 0 bases from J, the gap between germline ends came to 13 bases. This CDR3 is built from 18 residues. Germline V lookup: CDR1 SGHRS, CDR2 YFSETQ. CDR3 DNA sequence: TGCGCCAGCAGCTTGGGGGCAGGGGGGCACTCTGGGGCCAACGTCCTGACTTTC. This gives the protein CASSLGAGGHSGANVLTF.